These 11 T cell receptor beta chains share one sample of origin, sequenced in a study of blood T cell repertoires in COVID-19. The protocol was immunoSEQ multiplex PCR, while the TCRdb copy is restricted to in-frame clones and leaves out a portion. Of roughly 500,000 clones in the sample, 85% to 90% are singletons; the top ten hold about 1%. The sequenced sample was peripheral blood. These receptors were collected from a man aged 18-30 years with COVID-19, enrolled during active disease.

The chain links TRBV7-9 to TRBJ2-7; a possible D gene is TRBD1 (5 bases). This CDR3 region has 14 residues. Deletions cut 7 bases from V and 7 bases from J, with 20 bases between. Germline CDR1 is SEHNR and CDR2 is FQNEAQ (reference sequence). DNA of the CDR3: TGTGCCAGCACCTCTCCGGACAAGGCTCGGGAGCAGTACTTC. This gives the protein CASTSPDKAREQYF.

CDR3 in DNA: TGTGCCAGCAGCTTTAGCGGGGGCCCCGGCGGGGAGACCCAGTACTTC. Translated: CASSFSGGPGGETQYF. V usage is TRBV5-4 and J usage is TRBJ2-5; TRBD2 matches at 9 bases. The CDR3 has 16 amino acids. Per germline, CDR1 SGHNT and CDR2 YYREEE (reference sequence). After removal of 2 bases from V and 5 bases from J, the junction contained 10 bases not matched to a gene. Looking up the rest from reference TRBV5-4 and TRBJ2-5 gives the full variable domain: ETGVTQSPTHLIKTRGQQVTLRCSSQSGHNTVSWYQQALGQGPQFIFQYYREEENGRGNFPPRFSGLQFPNYSSELNVNALELDDSALYLCASSFSGGPGGETQYFGPGTRLLVL.

This clone appeared a single time. The chain joins TRBV11-2 to TRBJ1-5, with a possible D match to TRBD1 (5 bases). Germline-derived CDR1 and CDR2 are SGHAT and FQNNGV. CDR3 size: 13 residues. V was cut by 3 bases and J by 7 bases, with 10 bases left in between. The CDR3 region has the DNA TGTGCCAGCAGCTTCCAGGGAGGCCAGCCCCAGCATTTT. Its translation: CASSFQGGQPQHF.

This CDR3 is CASSANLRDYSTDTQYF. For the CDR3, the DNA is TGTGCCAGTAGTGCCAATCTCCGGGACTACAGCACAGATACGCAGTATTTT. The gene calls are TRBV19 and TRBJ2-3; 7 bases align to TRBD2. CDR3 length: 17 amino acids. Germline trimming cut 5 bases from V and 0 bases from J; bases unmatched to any gene: 11. Looked up from germline, CDR1 is LNHDA and CDR2 is SQIVND (reference sequence).

V usage is TRBV5-1 and J usage is TRBJ1-4; 8 bases are a match to TRBD1. V lost 4 bases to trimming and J lost 4 bases; unmatched junction nucleotides: 3. Germline V gene data show CDR1 as SGHRS and CDR2 as YFSETQ. The length of the CDR3 is 14 residues. The CDR3 DNA is TGCGCCAGCAGCACCAGGGGGCTTAATGAAAAACTGTTTTTT. Translation gives CASSTRGLNEKLFF. The whole variable domain, filled in from reference TRBV5-1 and TRBJ1-4, reads KAGVTQTPRYLIKTRGQQVTLSCSPISGHRSVSWYQQTPGQGLQFLFEYFSETQRNKGNFPGRFSGRQFSNSRSEMNVSTLELGDSALYLCASSTRGLNEKLFFGSGTQLSVL.

The chain links TRBV5-1 to TRBJ1-2, with unresolved D. Trimming removed 2 bases at V and 4 bases at J, with 18 bases between. There are 16 residues in the CDR3. The germline V gene has CDR1 SGHRS and CDR2 YFSETQ. The CDR3 DNA is TGCGCCAGCAGCTTAGCGGAAAGGGCTCGGGGCTATGGCTACACCTTC. Its translation: CASSLAERARGYGYTF.

The chain employs TRBV5-6 and TRBJ1-2; 7 bases are shared with TRBD1. The CDR3 is 12 residues long. Trimming took 4 bases from V and 8 from J; bases not matched to a gene: 5. The germline gives CDR1 SGHDT, CDR2 YYEEEE. The DNA for the CDR3 is TGTGCCAGCAGCCCAGACAGGGCGGGCTACACCTTC. It yields the protein CASSPDRAGYTF.

The genes are TRBV27 and TRBJ2-1; no firm D call. The CDR3 contains 13 residues. V lost 3 bases and J 1 base, leaving 4 bases between the germline ends. Germline V gives CDR1 MNHEY, CDR2 SMNVEV (reference sequence). The CDR3, as DNA: TGTGCCAGCAGTTTCCAGTCCTACAATGAGCAGTTCTTC. Its protein is CASSFQSYNEQFF.

V gene TRBV3-1 (or the pseudogene TRBV3-2) combines with J gene TRBJ1-5; unclear D gene. Germline values: CDR1 LGHDT, CDR2 YNNKEL (reference sequence). The CDR3 has 14 amino acids. V was trimmed by 1 base and J by 5 bases, leaving 9 bases between them. The CDR3 sequence: CASSQVGGDQPQHF. CDR3 bases: TGTGCCAGCAGCCAAGTCGGCGGTGATCAGCCCCAGCATTTT.

As concerns this clone: One end of the junction varies from germline; a read error may be responsible. CDR3 amino acids: CASSVAFESNEKLFF. CDR3 bases: TGTGCCAGCAGCGTAGCATTTGAGAGTAATGAAAAACTGTTTTTT. This chain joins TRBV7-9 and TRBJ1-4; D is unclear. In germline, CDR1 is SEHNR, CDR2 FQNEAQ (reference sequence). CDR3 size: 15 residues.

The genes are TRBV11-3 and TRBJ2-1, with 13 positions matching TRBD2. The CDR3 length is 15 residues. Germline loops: CDR1 SGHNT, CDR2 YENEEA. J was trimmed by 6 bases and V by 7 bases; bases with no gene match: 6. CDR3 region: CASTSRTSGSNEQFF. CDR3 in DNA: TGTGCCAGCACCTCGAGGACTAGCGGGAGCAATGAGCAGTTCTTC.